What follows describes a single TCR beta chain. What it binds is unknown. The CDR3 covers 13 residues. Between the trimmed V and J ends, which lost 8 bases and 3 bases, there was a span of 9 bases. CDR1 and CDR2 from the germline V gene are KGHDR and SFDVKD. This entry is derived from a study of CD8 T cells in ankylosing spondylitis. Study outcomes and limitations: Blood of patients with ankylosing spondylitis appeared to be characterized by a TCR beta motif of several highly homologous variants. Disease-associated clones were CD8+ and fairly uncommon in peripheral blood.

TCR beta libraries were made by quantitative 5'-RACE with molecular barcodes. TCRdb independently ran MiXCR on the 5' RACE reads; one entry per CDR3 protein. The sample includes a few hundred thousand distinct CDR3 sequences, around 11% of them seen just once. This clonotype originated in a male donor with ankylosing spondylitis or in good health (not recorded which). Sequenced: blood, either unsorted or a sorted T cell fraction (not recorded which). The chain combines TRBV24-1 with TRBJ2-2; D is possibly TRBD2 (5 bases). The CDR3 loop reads CATTTDYTGELFF. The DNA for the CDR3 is TGTGCCACCACGACGGACTACACCGGGGAGCTGTTTTTT.